This entry lists 30 T cell receptor beta chains sequenced from one sample in a study of vaccination effects on CD4 cells after COVID-19. Expansion with viral peptide pools was applied to antigen-specific CD4+ T cells by the ViraFEST assay prior to sequencing. Researchers isolated CD4+ T cells once about 11 days of culture had elapsed. PCR showed that the person got SARS-CoV-2 infection at some point between March and December 2020. The table came from immunoSEQ multiplex PCR; TCRdb's copy has only in-frame clones and leaves some out. Of approximately 26,000 clones listed, approximately 69% are singletons. These TCRs are of unknown antigen specificity. Here the sequenced sample was CD4+ T cells from PBMCs cultured with SARS-CoV-2 spike peptides, taken before COVID-19 vaccination. These receptors were obtained from a human donor who had a prior SARS-CoV-2 infection.

The chain joins TRBV6-6 to TRBJ2-7; a weak D match, TRBD2 (6 bases). The germline CDR1 and CDR2 sequences are MNHNY and SVGAGI (reference sequence). CDR3 length: 13 amino acids. V was clipped by 4 bases and J by 6 bases, with 13 bases between them. CDR3 in DNA: TGTGCCAGCAGTTCCCCGGGGGAGGCCGAGCAGTACTTC. It yields the protein CASSSPGEAEQYF.

The rearrangement joins TRBV18 to TRBJ2-3; TRBD2 matches 9 bases. The CDR3 length is 15 residues. CDR1 and CDR2 from the germline V gene are KGHSH and LQKENI. The ends lost 1 base at V and 6 bases at J; junction bases unmatched: 5. CDR3 protein: CASSPLSGSGDTQYF. The DNA of the CDR3 is TGTGCCAGCTCACCACTTAGCGGGAGCGGGGATACGCAGTATTTT.

The CDR3 loop is CASRSGQGGTGELFF. The DNA of the CDR3 is TGCGCCAGCAGATCCGGACAGGGGGGCACCGGGGAGCTGTTTTTT. The J gene is TRBJ2-2, the V gene TRBV5-1, with TRBD1 identical over 10 bases. The CDR3 spans 15 residues. The germline V gene has CDR1 SGHRS and CDR2 YFSETQ. V was pared by 5 bases and J by 4 bases, with 5 bases of the junction left unmatched. The whole variable domain, remainder taken from reference TRBV5-1 and TRBJ2-2, is KAGVTQTPRYLIKTRGQQVTLSCSPISGHRSVSWYQQTPGQGLQFLFEYFSETQRNKGNFPGRFSGRQFSNSRSEMNVSTLELGDSALYLCASRSGQGGTGELFFGEGSRLTVL.

The chain has TRBV7-9 and TRBJ1-6, with D possibly TRBD1 on 5 matching bases. CDR3 length equals 18 residues. CDR1 is SEHNR, CDR2 FQNEAQ, per germline (reference sequence). V lost 2 bases to trimming and J lost 9 bases, with 23 bases between them. The CDR3 DNA sequence: TGTGCCAGCAGCTTAAGACATCAGGGCCTAAGACGTCGTTCACCCCTCCACTTT. As protein: CASSLRHQGLRRRSPLHF.

The sample holds one count of this clone. The V gene is TRBV5-1, the J gene TRBJ2-4; TRBD2 agrees at 7 bases. V was pared by 6 bases and J by 7 bases, with 10 bases of the junction left unmatched. Germline V CDR1 and CDR2: SGHRS, YFSETQ. The CDR3 contains 14 residues. CDR3 region: CASTLGGESNIQYF. CDR3 in DNA: TGCGCCAGCACCCTGGGGGGGGAGTCGAACATTCAGTACTTC.

The chain is built from TRBV5-6 and TRBJ1-5; D is unresolved. The germline V gene has CDR1 SGHDT and CDR2 YYEEEE. The CDR3 has 13 residues. V lost 0 bases, J lost 6 bases, and 7 bases lay in between. The CDR3 reads CASSLGVGQPQHF. The CDR3 nucleotides read TGTGCCAGCAGCTTGGGGGTCGGTCAGCCCCAGCATTTT.

This clone is termed hyperexpanded. The chain recombines TRBV2 with TRBJ2-1, with D perhaps TRBD2 (5 bases). CDR3 size: 15 residues. The V end lost 7 bases, the J end lost 8 bases, and 21 bases lay between the germline ends. Germline values: CDR1 SNHLY, CDR2 FYNNEI. The CDR3 nucleotides are TGTGCCAGCACCGACGTAGGGCGGGCCCGCTATGAGCAGTTCTTC. Translated, it gives CASTDVGRARYEQFF.

This clone was seen only a few times. The rearrangement uses TRBV28 and TRBJ2-5, with TRBD2 matching over 8 bases. This CDR3 has 15 residues. Germline CDR1 reads MDHEN; CDR2 reads SYDVKM. J lost 4 bases, V lost 4 bases, and 8 bases had no gene match. The CDR3 DNA sequence: TGTGCCAGCAGTTCCCTCGGGGGGGGAAGAGAGACCCAGTACTTC. The encoded protein is CASSSLGGGRETQYF. Combining the CDR3 with reference TRBV28 and TRBJ2-5 gives the whole variable domain DVKVTQSSRYLVKRTGEKVFLECVQDMDHENMFWYRQDPGLGLRLIYFSYDVKMKEKGDIPEGYSVSREKKERFSLILESASTNQTSMYLCASSSLGGGRETQYFGPGTRLLVL.

The gene calls are TRBV5-6 and TRBJ2-4; 7 bases line up with TRBD1. Germline CDR1 reads SGHDT; CDR2 reads YYEEEE. The CDR3 has 15 residues. V was clipped by 4 bases and J by 1 base; unmatched bases: 5. The CDR3 region is CASSHRGLAKNIQYF. In nucleotides, the CDR3 is TGTGCCAGCAGCCACAGGGGTCTGGCCAAAAACATTCAGTACTTC.

The V gene is TRBV9, the J gene TRBJ2-7, with D tentatively TRBD1 (6 bases). Trimming cost V 2 bases and J 0 bases, with 9 bases left between them. Germline-derived CDR1 and CDR2 are SGDLS and YYNGEE. This CDR3 region has 14 residues. The CDR3 loop is CASSVTGNSYEQYF. The CDR3 DNA is TGTGCCAGCAGCGTCACAGGGAACTCCTACGAGCAGTACTTC.

Written as DNA, the CDR3 is TGCAGCGTGGAAAGTAACGGGGCCTCTGGAAACACCATATATTTT. Its protein is CSVESNGASGNTIYF. V is TRBV29-1 and J is TRBJ1-3; D is possibly TRBD1 (5 bases). With 6 bases removed from V and 0 bases from J, the gap between germline ends came to 15 bases. The CDR3 loop spans 15 amino acids. Germline V CDR1 and CDR2: SQVTM, ANQGSEA.

The J gene is TRBJ1-3, the V gene TRBV18; D gene ambiguous. The V gene's germline CDR1 is KGHSH and CDR2 LQKENI. This CDR3 region has 15 residues. The V end lost 1 base, the J end lost 0 bases, and 7 bases lay between the germline ends. CDR3 coding DNA: TGTGCCAGCTCACCACTGATCCTCTCTGGAAACACCATATATTTT. The encoded protein is CASSPLILSGNTIYF.

The chain links TRBV2 to TRBJ1-1, with 7 bases identical to TRBD1. J lost 1 base, V lost 4 bases, and 3 bases had no gene match. Germline CDR1 is SNHLY and CDR2 is FYNNEI. CDR3 length equals 14 residues. The CDR3 DNA sequence: TGTGCCAGCAGTGTTAGGACAGGGAACACTGAAGCTTTCTTT. Its protein is CASSVRTGNTEAFF.

V gene TRBV5-5 combines with J gene TRBJ1-2; D possibly corresponds to TRBD1 (6 bases). With 4 bases removed from V and 4 bases from J, the gap between germline ends came to 14 bases. This CDR3 has 14 amino acids. Germline CDR1 and CDR2: SGHKS and YYEKEE (reference sequence). The DNA for the CDR3 is TGTGCCAGCAGCGGGGACACGCTCGTCTATGGCTACACCTTC. It yields the protein CASSGDTLVYGYTF.

The chain joins TRBV2 to TRBJ2-7; D gene unclear. This CDR3 has 13 residues. V lost 6 bases and J lost 2, with 11 bases in between. Germline V gives CDR1 SNHLY, CDR2 FYNNEI. Here the CDR3 DNA reads TGTGCCAGCAGCGATGGGCAGACCTACGAGCAGTACTTC. It is translated as CASSDGQTYEQYF.

The chain carries TRBV7-2 and TRBJ2-5; 9 bases line up with TRBD2. V lost 2 bases to trimming and J lost 3 bases; unmatched junction nucleotides: 7. Looked up from germline, CDR1 is SGHTA and CDR2 is FQGNSA. This CDR3 comprises 16 residues. CDR3 DNA: TGTGCCAGCAGCTTACGGGCGGGGGGGCCGGAAGAGACCCAGTACTTC. Its translation: CASSLRAGGPEETQYF.

This clone showed up just a few times. The V gene is TRBV10-3, the J gene TRBJ1-1; a possible D gene is TRBD1 (6 bases). There are 13 residues in the CDR3. Germline loops: CDR1 ENHRY, CDR2 SYGVKD. Deletions cut 7 bases from V and 4 bases from J, with 13 bases between. CDR3 residues: CAINLGGGTEAFF. The CDR3 DNA reads as TGTGCCATCAACCTAGGGGGGGGCACTGAAGCTTTCTTT.

The chain is built from TRBV7-8 and TRBJ2-5, with D possibly being TRBD1 (7 bases). The CDR3 loop spans 15 amino acids. Germline V CDR1 and CDR2: SGHVS, FQNEAQ. Trimming removed 3 bases at V and 1 base at J, with 12 bases between. DNA for the CDR3: TGTGCCAGCAGCTTGACAGGGAGGAGCCAAGAGACCCAGTACTTC. Amino acids: CASSLTGRSQETQYF.

V gene TRBV5-1 combines with J gene TRBJ1-3, with D perhaps matching TRBD1 (6 bases). CDR3 length equals 16 residues. V was shortened by 2 bases and J by 0 bases, with 12 bases between the two germline ends. Germline CDR1 reads SGHRS; CDR2 reads YFSETQ. The CDR3 nucleotides are TGCGCCAGCAGCTTAACCGGGACATTCTCTGGAAACACCATATATTTT. This codes for CASSLTGTFSGNTIYF.

The V call is TRBV27, the J call TRBJ2-7; D not resolved. With 3 bases removed from V and 3 bases from J, the gap between germline ends came to 9 bases. The germline V gene has CDR1 MNHEY and CDR2 SMNVEV (reference sequence). The CDR3 length is 13 residues. CDR3 protein: CASSLYLGYEQYF. CDR3 DNA: TGTGCCAGCAGTTTGTATCTGGGCTACGAGCAGTACTTC.

V is TRBV19 and J is TRBJ2-1, with D perhaps matching TRBD1 (6 bases). CDR3 length equals 15 residues. Germline V gives CDR1 LNHDA, CDR2 SQIVND (reference sequence). Trimming took off 4 bases at V and 0 bases at J, with 10 bases between the two ends. Here the CDR3 reads CASSKQGSSYNEQFF. The CDR3 DNA reads as TGTGCCAGTAGTAAACAGGGAAGCTCCTACAATGAGCAGTTCTTC.

The gene calls are TRBV4-3 and TRBJ2-4; 7 positions match TRBD2. Germline CDR1 is LGHNA and CDR2 is YSLEER. Trimming at V came to 3 bases and at J to 0 bases, leaving 14 bases not matched to a gene. The CDR3 length is 19 residues. CDR3 protein: CASSQEGAQWGGAKNIQYF. CDR3 nucleotide sequence: TGCGCCAGCAGCCAGGAAGGGGCCCAATGGGGGGGAGCCAAAAACATTCAGTACTTC.

This chain uses TRBV25-1 with TRBJ2-1; 8 positions agree with TRBD2. Trimming removed 8 bases from V and 15 bases from J; junction bases left unmatched: 12. The germline V gene encodes CDR1 MGHDK and CDR2 SYGVNS. The CDR3 has 12 amino acids. CDR3 in DNA: TGTGCCAGCTTGGAGAGAGGGACTAGGGGGTTCTTC. Translated, it gives CASLERGTRGFF.

This clone appeared a single time. The rearrangement joins TRBV14 to TRBJ2-4; a weak D match, TRBD2 (5 bases). V lost 4 bases and J lost 2, with 21 bases in between. Germline V gene data show CDR1 as SGHDN and CDR2 as FVKESK. The CDR3 extends over 18 amino acids. DNA for the CDR3: TGTGCCAGCAGCCCTCAAGAACTGATAGCGCTAACCAAAAACATTCAGTACTTC. Its translation: CASSPQELIALTKNIQYF.

The chain has TRBV5-1 and TRBJ1-2; D uncertain. The CDR3 length is 15 residues. Germline V gene lookup returns CDR1 SGHRS and CDR2 YFSETQ. The germline V and J ends were trimmed by 0 bases and 0 bases, with 9 bases remaining between them. The CDR3 bases are TGCGCCAGCAGCTTGGACAGTCTGTCTAACTATGGCTACACCTTC. Translation: CASSLDSLSNYGYTF.

The chain recombines TRBV4-1 with TRBJ2-3; D call uncertain. The V end was cut by 1 base, the J end by 2 bases, with 13 bases between. This CDR3 comprises 16 residues. Germline V gives CDR1 MGHRA, CDR2 YSYEKL. CDR3 protein: CASSQVDLVVTDTQYF. CDR3 DNA: TGCGCCAGCAGCCAAGTCGACCTGGTTGTCACAGATACGCAGTATTTT.

V and J are TRBV4-2 and TRBJ2-7; 8 bases are shared with TRBD2. The germline V gene encodes CDR1 LGHNA and CDR2 YNFKEQ. The CDR3 extends over 15 amino acids. The trim removed 0 bases at V and 6 bases at J, leaving 7 bases unmatched. CDR3 in DNA: TGTGCCAGCAGCCAAGAAGGGGCGGGGGGCCCCGAGCAGTACTTC. Translating it yields CASSQEGAGGPEQYF.

This chain uses TRBV14 with TRBJ1-2; 10 nucleotides match TRBD1. CDR1 is SGHDN and CDR2 is FVKESK in the germline V gene. J lost 6 bases, V lost 4 bases, and 8 bases had no gene match. The CDR3 extends over 15 amino acids. The CDR3, as DNA: TGTGCCAGCAGCCCCCGATTGACAGGGGGCGATGGCTACACCTTC. Translation gives CASSPRLTGGDGYTF.

The rearrangement uses TRBV5-1 and TRBJ1-2; D is unclear. This CDR3 contains 12 residues. Trimming took off 0 bases at V and 8 bases at J, with 8 bases between the two ends. Germline V gene data show CDR1 as SGHRS and CDR2 as YFSETQ. CDR3 sequence reads: CASSLEAAGYTF. The CDR3, as DNA: TGCGCCAGCAGCTTGGAGGCAGCGGGCTACACCTTC.

This chain joins TRBV4-3 and TRBJ1-1, with D possibly matching TRBD1 (5 bases). Trimming removed 4 bases from V and 1 base from J, with 10 bases in between. The CDR3 covers 14 residues. The V gene's germline CDR1 is LGHNA and CDR2 YSLEER. CDR3 nucleotide sequence: TGCGCCAGCAGCCTGGGGACGGCGAACACTGAAGCTTTCTTT. It codes for CASSLGTANTEAFF.